This is a list of T cell receptor beta chains from one sample in a study of cytomegalovirus exposure and HLA in healthy donors. Sequenced by immunoSEQ multiplex PCR; TCRdb stores in-frame clones only, minus some. The table shows 150,000 to 160,000 clones, with over 70% occurring only once. What was sequenced was PBMCs. Every receptor here comes from a man younger than 45 in good health and CMV-seropositive. The CDR3 runs from the conserved cysteine through the conserved F or W. Each record gives: J gene, V gene, clone size, D gene, CDR3 length, CDR3 DNA, CDR3 protein. The D gene is left open where the match is weak. Only part of the rows carry a size: once, few, many, or a class if the clone is expanded.

>TRBJ2-1|TRBV6-5|once|TRBD2|14
TGTGCCAGTACCAGTACCGGGACTAGCGGGAGCCTCGTCTTC
CASTSTGTSGSLVF
>TRBJ1-1|TRBV5-1|.|.|15
TGCGCCAGCAGCCCGGGACAAAACATGAACACTGAAGCTTTCTTT
CASSPGQNMNTEAFF
>TRBJ2-7|TRBV2|.|.|12
TGTGCCAGCAGTTACACTAGAAACGAGCAGTACTTC
CASSYTRNEQYF
>TRBJ2-7|TRBV18|.|.|13
TGTGCCAGCTCACCACCGTCTGTAAACGAGCAGTACTTC
CASSPPSVNEQYF
>TRBJ2-7|TRBV27|.|TRBD2|17
TGTGCCAGCAGTTTAATCCCGGGACTAGCATCCCGCCACGAGCAGTACTTC
CASSLIPGLASRHEQYF
>TRBJ2-1|TRBV4-2|.|TRBD2|17
TGTGCCAGCAGCCAAGAACAAGCGGGAGTGAGTGACAATGAGCAGTTCTTC
CASSQEQAGVSDNEQFF
>TRBJ2-1|TRBV6-6|.|TRBD2|14
TGTGCCACCTTGAGCGGGATACCTTACAATGAGCAGTTCTTC
CATLSGIPYNEQFF
>TRBJ2-7|TRBV10-3|.|.|14
TGTGCCATCAGTGCTGGCCCAGAAAAATCCGAGCAGTACTTC
CAISAGPEKSEQYF
>TRBJ2-1|TRBV29-1|.|TRBD2|17
TGCAGCGTTGGCGGGACTAGCGGGAGAAGGCTCGACAATGAGCAGTTCTTC
CSVGGTSGRRLDNEQFF
>TRBJ2-1|TRBV6-5|.|.|13
TGTGCCAGCAGTCCACTAGGCTTCTATGAGCAGTTCTTC
CASSPLGFYEQFF
>TRBJ2-7|TRBV6-1|.|.|17
TGTGCCAGCAGTGAAGCGCCGGCAGGGGTAATCTCCTACGAGCAGTACTTC
CASSEAPAGVISYEQYF
>TRBJ1-1|TRBV5-1|.|.|16
TGCGCCAGCAGCCCCAACCCCGGACAGCGAAACACTGAAGCTTTCTTT
CASSPNPGQRNTEAFF
>TRBJ2-7|TRBV7-9|.|.|15
TGTGCCAGCAGCCCTAAGGATCCCCGGAGGAACGAGCAGTACTTC
CASSPKDPRRNEQYF
>TRBJ1-2|TRBV9|.|TRBD1|12
TGTGCCAGCAGTTTGACAGGGGCTGGCTACACCTTC
CASSLTGAGYTF
>TRBJ1-5|TRBV19|.|.|14
TGTGCCAGTACTGTCACAACTAGCAATCAGCCCCAGCATTTT
CASTVTTSNQPQHF